This T cell receptor beta chain was captured by sequencing in a study of tumor and adjacent non-tumor tissue in lung cancer. Across the whole study: Each sample yielded 3.5 million to 4.5 million productive TCRbeta reads on average.

A modified ARM-PCR protocol with three rounds of nested PCR amplified TCRbeta. TCRdb re-derived calls from the multiplex PCR reads in MiXCR, one entry per CDR3 protein. The sample records more than 70,000 distinct CDR3 sequences, about 66% being singletons. The template was RNA from unsorted bulk tissue. Regarding this clonotype: A much more abundant neighbour one base away suggests this may be a read error.

The sequence was obtained from a man between 65 and 79 years old with non-small cell lung cancer. Sequences were obtained from lung tumor tissue.

The CDR3 sequence: CARVSSGGGSLEQYF. The DNA of the CDR3 is TGTGCCAGGGTATCGTCCGGGGGGGGTAGCCTCGAGCAGTACTTC. This chain connects TRBV6-5 to TRBJ2-7; the match to TRBD2 covers 8 bases. The V gene end was trimmed by 9 bases and the J gene end by 6 bases; junction bases not matched to a gene: 16. CDR3 length: 15 residues. Per the germline V gene, CDR1 is MNHEY and CDR2 is SVGAGI.